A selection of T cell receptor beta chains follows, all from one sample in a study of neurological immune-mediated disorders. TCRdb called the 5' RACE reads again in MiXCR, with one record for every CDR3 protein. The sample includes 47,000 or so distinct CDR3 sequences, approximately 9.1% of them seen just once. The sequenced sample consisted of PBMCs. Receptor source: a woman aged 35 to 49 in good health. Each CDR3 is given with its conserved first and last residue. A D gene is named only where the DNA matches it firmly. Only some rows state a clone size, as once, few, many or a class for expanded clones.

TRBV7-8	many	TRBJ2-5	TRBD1	TGTGCCAGCAGCTTATCCGGGACAGGGGCTTTGGAGACCCAGTACTTC	CASSLSGTGALETQYF
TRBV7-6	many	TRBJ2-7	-	TGTGCCAGCAGCTCAAGGGAGGGGGCACGGGGCGAGCAGTACTTC	CASSSREGARGEQYF
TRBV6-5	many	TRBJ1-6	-	TGTGCCACCGGCCGACGCGACAATTCACCCCTCCACTTT	CATGRRDNSPLHF
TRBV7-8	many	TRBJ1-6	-	TGTGCCAGCAGCCTGGACAGAAATTCACCCCTCCACTTT	CASSLDRNSPLHF
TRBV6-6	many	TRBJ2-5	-	TGTGCCAGCAGTAGTGAGACGGAGACCCAGTACTTC	CASSSETETQYF
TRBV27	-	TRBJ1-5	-	TGTGCCAGCATCCCGCCGGGAGTGAATCAGCCCCAGCATTTT	CASIPPGVNQPQHF
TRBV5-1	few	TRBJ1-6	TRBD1	TGCGCCAGCAGCTTTCAAGACAGGGACAATTCACCCCTCCACTTT	CASSFQDRDNSPLHF
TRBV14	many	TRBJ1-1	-	TGTGCCAGCAGCCAAGGTCGTGGGGTGGGGCCCTCGAGGAACACTGAAGCTTTCTTT	CASSQGRGVGPSRNTEAFF
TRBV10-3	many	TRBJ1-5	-	TGTGCCGTACGGGGGGAGGGCGGGGGAAATCAGCCCCAGCATTTT	CAVRGEGGGNQPQHF
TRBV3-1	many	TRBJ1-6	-	TGTGCCAGCAGCCAAGATCTGTCACCCCTCCACTTT	CASSQDLSPLHF
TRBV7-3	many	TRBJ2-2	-	TGTGCCAGCAGCCTGGCTCCGGGGCTCGTGACCGGGGAGCTGTTTTTT	CASSLAPGLVTGELFF
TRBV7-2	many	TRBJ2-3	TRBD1	TGTGCCAGCAGACAAAGGGACAGGGCGCGGGCAGATACGCAGTATTTT	CASRQRDRARADTQYF
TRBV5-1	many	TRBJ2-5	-	TGCGCCAGCAGCTTGGCCGGAGGCTACGCGGAGACCCAGTACTTC	CASSLAGGYAETQYF
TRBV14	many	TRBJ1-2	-	TGTGCCAGCAGCCCCAACGGGAAGGGACGGAACTATGGCTACACCTTC	CASSPNGKGRNYGYTF
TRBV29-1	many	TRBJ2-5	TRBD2	TGCAGCGTTGACGGGACTAGCGGACAAGAGACCCAGTACTTC	CSVDGTSGQETQYF
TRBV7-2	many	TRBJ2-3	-	TGTGCCAGCAGCTTAGAATTTGATTATACGCAGTATTTT	CASSLEFDYTQYF
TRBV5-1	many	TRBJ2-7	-	TGCGCCAGCAGCTTGCTGAAACCCTACGAGCAGTACTTC	CASSLLKPYEQYF
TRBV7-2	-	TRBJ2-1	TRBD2	TGTGCAAGCAGCGGCCCCGGGACTAGAGGAAATGAGCAGTTCTTC	CASSGPGTRGNEQFF
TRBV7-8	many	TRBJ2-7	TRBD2	TGTGCCAGCAGCCACCGAGGGGCGGGAGGCACCTACGAGCAGTACTTC	CASSHRGAGGTYEQYF
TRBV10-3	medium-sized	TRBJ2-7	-	TGTGCCATCAGTGAGGCCGATAACAGGGCTCCTACCTACGAGCAGTACTTC	CAISEADNRAPTYEQYF
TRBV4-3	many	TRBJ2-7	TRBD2	TGCGCCAGCAGCCCCGGGACTAGCGGGAGGGCCCTGGAGCAGTACTTC	CASSPGTSGRALEQYF
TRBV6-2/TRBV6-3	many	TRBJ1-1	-	TGTGCCAGCAGTTACTCAGCCTACACTGAAGCTTTCTTT	CASSYSAYTEAFF
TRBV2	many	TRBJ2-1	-	TGTGCCAGCAGTGAGGACAGCTCCTACAATGAGCAGTTCTTC	CASSEDSSYNEQFF
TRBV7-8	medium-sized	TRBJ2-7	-	TGTGCCAGCAGCACCGACAGGTGGTCCAACGAGCAGTACTTC	CASSTDRWSNEQYF
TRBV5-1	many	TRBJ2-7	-	TGCGCCAGCAGCTTGGGACAGGACTACTCCTACGAGCAGTACTTC	CASSLGQDYSYEQYF
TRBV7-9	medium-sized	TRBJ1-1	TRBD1	TGTGCCAGCAGCTTTAACAGGGGCACTGAAGCTTTCTTT	CASSFNRGTEAFF
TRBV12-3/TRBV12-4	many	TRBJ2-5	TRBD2	TGTGCCAGCAGTTTGAACGGGAGGCCCCAGTACTTC	CASSLNGRPQYF
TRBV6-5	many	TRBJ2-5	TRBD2	TGTGCCAGCGGGGACCCGCTAGTGGCGGGGGGGCCCGAAAAGACCCAGTACTTC	CASGDPLVAGGPEKTQYF
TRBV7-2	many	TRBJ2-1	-	TGTGCCAGCAGCTTACGTCAGGCTCTTTATTCACGGTCGAGATTCGACAATGAGCAGTTCTTC	CASSLRQALYSRSRFDNEQFF